The source of this T cell receptor (beta chain) is a study of blood T cell repertoires in COVID-19. Study details: Sources were T cells, B-cell-depleted T cells, or PBMCs; the material itself was cDNA or gDNA.

Cohort allocation depended upon clinical history that participants reported. Germline V CDR1 and CDR2: SGHRS, YFSETQ. This CDR3 has 17 residues. Trimming took off 1 base at V and 0 bases at J, with 14 bases between the two ends. The method was immunoSEQ multiplex PCR; TCRdb's version includes in-frame clones alone and lacks a portion of them. The table lists 360,000 or so clones, around nine tenths of them singletons. The TCR was taken from a woman in her 30s who had recovered from COVID-19. V gene TRBV5-1 combines with J gene TRBJ1-3, with D perhaps TRBD1 (5 bases). The sequenced material came from PBMCs or T cells enriched from blood (not recorded which). This chain's CDR3 is CASSLSAGLYSGNTIYF. CDR3 sequence (DNA): TGCGCCAGCAGCTTGTCGGCAGGGCTCTACTCTGGAAACACCATATATTTT.